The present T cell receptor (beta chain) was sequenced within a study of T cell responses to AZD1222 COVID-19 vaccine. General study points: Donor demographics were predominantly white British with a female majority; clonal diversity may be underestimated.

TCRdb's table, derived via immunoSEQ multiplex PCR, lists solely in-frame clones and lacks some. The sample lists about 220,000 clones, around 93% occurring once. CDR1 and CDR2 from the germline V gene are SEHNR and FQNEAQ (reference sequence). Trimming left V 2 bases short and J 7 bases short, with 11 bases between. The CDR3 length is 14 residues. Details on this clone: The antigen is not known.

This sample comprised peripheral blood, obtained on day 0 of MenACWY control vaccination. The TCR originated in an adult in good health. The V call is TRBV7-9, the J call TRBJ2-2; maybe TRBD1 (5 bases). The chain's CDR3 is CASSLQTASGELFF. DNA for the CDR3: TGTGCCAGCAGCTTACAGACAGCGAGCGGGGAGCTGTTTTTT.